The sequence of this TCR beta chain was determined in a study of CD8 T cells in ankylosing spondylitis. The trim removed 5 bases at V and 4 bases at J, leaving 2 bases unmatched. This CDR3 has 14 residues. The germline gives CDR1 SNHLY, CDR2 FYNNEI. This clonotype has just a few counts. Its matching antigen is unknown. Using its own MiXCR run on the 5' RACE reads, TCRdb lists one record per CDR3 protein. The table records under 550,000 distinct CDR3 sequences, roughly 25% of them present only once. General study points: Seven to nine highly homologous variants formed a TCR beta motif that appeared characteristic of ankylosing spondylitis blood.

This TCR was sampled from a male donor with ankylosing spondylitis. The sequenced sample was blood, either unsorted or a sorted T cell fraction (not recorded which). The chain uses TRBV2 and TRBJ2-1; 10 nucleotides line up with TRBD2. The CDR3 nucleotides read TGTGCCAGCAGTCTACTAGCGGGGTACAATGAGCAGTTCTTC. Encoded protein: CASSLLAGYNEQFF.